The sequence of this TCR beta chain was determined in a study of radiotherapy plus CTLA-4 blockade in lung cancer. CDR1 is SGHRS, CDR2 YFSETQ, per germline. The CDR3 covers 14 residues. With 2 bases clipped from V and 7 bases from J, the junction kept 4 bases outside the gene matches. Method: immunoSEQ multiplex PCR; TCRdb's copy keeps in-frame clones and lacks some. The sample includes approximately 98,000 clones, around 83% of them seen just once. Sequencing was performed on peripheral blood, taken from a patient treated with radiotherapy plus ipilimumab. The origin of this receptor is a human donor with non-small cell lung cancer who had a partial response to radiotherapy plus ipilimumab. The V and J genes are TRBV5-1 and TRBJ1-4; 8 bases align to TRBD1. As DNA, the CDR3 is TGCGCCAGCAGCTTACAGGGGGGCAGTGAAAAACTGTTTTTT. Amino acids: CASSLQGGSEKLFF.